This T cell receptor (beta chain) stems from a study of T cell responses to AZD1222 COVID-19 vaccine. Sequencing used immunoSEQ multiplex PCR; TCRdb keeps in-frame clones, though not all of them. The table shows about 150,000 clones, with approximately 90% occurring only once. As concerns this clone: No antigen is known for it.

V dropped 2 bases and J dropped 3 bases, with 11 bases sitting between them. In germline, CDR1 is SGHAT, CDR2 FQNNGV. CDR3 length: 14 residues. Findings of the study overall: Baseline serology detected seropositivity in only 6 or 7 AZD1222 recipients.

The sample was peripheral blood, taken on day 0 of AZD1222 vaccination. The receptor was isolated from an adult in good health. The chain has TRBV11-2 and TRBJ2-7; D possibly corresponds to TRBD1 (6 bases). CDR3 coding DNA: TGTGCCAGCAGCTTAACAGGGAACTACTACGAGCAGTACTTC. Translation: CASSLTGNYYEQYF.